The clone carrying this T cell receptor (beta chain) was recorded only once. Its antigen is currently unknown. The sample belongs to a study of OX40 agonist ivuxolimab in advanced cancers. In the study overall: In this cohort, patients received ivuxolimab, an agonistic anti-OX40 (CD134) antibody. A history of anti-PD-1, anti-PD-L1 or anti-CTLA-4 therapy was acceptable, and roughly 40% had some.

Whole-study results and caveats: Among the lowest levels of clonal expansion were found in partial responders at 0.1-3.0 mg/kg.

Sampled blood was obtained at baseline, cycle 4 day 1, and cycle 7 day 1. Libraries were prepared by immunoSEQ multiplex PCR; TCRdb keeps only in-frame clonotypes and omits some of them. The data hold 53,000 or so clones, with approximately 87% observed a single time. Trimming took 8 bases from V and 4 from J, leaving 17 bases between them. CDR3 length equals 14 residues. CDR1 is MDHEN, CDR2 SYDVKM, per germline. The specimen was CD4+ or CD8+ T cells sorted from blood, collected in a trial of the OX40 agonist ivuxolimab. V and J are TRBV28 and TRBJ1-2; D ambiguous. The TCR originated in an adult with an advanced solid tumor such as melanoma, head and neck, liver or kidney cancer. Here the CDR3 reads CASRASPDGYGYTF. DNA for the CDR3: TGTGCCAGCCGAGCGAGTCCTGACGGCTATGGCTACACCTTC.